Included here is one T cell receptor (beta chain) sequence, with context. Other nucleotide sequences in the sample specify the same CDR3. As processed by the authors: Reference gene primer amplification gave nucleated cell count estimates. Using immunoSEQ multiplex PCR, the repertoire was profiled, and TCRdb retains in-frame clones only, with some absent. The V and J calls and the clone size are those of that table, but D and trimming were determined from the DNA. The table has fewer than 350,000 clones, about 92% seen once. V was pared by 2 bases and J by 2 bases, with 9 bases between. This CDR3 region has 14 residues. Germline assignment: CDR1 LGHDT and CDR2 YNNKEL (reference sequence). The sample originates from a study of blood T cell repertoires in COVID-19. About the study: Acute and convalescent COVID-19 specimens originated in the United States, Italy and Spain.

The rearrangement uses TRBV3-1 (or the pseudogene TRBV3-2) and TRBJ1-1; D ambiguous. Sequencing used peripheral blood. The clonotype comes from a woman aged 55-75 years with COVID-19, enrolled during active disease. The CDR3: CASSQRGGNTEAFF. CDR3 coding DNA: TGTGCCAGCAGCCAACGGGGAGGTAACACTGAAGCTTTCTTT.